The subject of this entry is one T cell receptor beta chain. In the authors' methods: Reference gene primer amplification gave estimated nucleated cell counts. Profiled with immunoSEQ multiplex PCR; TCRdb holds only in-frame clones, not every one. The D gene and trimming were derived from the DNA, and the V and J assignments and clone size from that table. The profile shows around 200,000 clones, about 88% of them singletons. This specimen belongs to a study of blood T cell repertoires in COVID-19. About the study: Italy, Spain and the United States were the sources of the convalescent and acute COVID-19 samples. The cDNA or gDNA used as material had been derived from T cells, B-cell-depleted T cells, or PBMCs.

V lost 4 bases and J 8 bases, leaving 11 bases between the germline ends. This CDR3 contains 13 residues. Germline CDR1 and CDR2: SGHAT and FQNNGV. The sequence derives from a woman of 80 years or more with acute or convalescent COVID-19. Material for sequencing was peripheral blood. The chain carries TRBV11-2 and TRBJ1-4, with D perhaps TRBD1 (6 bases). The CDR3 protein is CASSSRQEEKLFF. As DNA, the CDR3 is TGTGCCAGCAGCTCCCGACAGGAGGAAAAACTGTTTTTT.